This TCR beta chain was captured in a study of blood T cell repertoires in COVID-19. Study as a whole: Samples came from the United States, Italy and Spain, spanning acute and convalescent COVID-19. Sources were T cells, B-cell-depleted T cells, or PBMCs; the material itself was cDNA or gDNA.

Original processing methods: Estimation of nucleated cell counts was performed using reference gene primer amplification. The protocol was immunoSEQ multiplex PCR, while the TCRdb copy is restricted to in-frame clones and leaves out a portion. The DNA was the basis for D and trimming; V, J and clone size are from that table. The table lists approximately 150,000 clones, approximately 80% of them singletons, with 4.5% to 6% in the top ten. The receptor's source is a human donor in a cohort sampled during active COVID-19. The sample comprised peripheral blood.

DNA of the CDR3: TGTGCCAGCAGTTTGCTCGACACTAGGGAAGAAGCTTTCTTT. It translates to CASSLLDTREEAFF. The chain couples TRBV27 to TRBJ1-1; the D is unclear. Germline assignment: CDR1 MNHEY and CDR2 SMNVEV (reference sequence). V lost 3 bases, J lost 8 bases, and 16 bases lay in between. The CDR3 contains 14 residues.